This TCR beta chain came from a study of blood T cell repertoires in COVID-19. TCRdb's table, derived via immunoSEQ multiplex PCR, lists solely in-frame clones and lacks some. The sample consists of approximately 90,000 clones, around nine tenths of them appearing once. From germline, CDR1 is SGHNT and CDR2 YYREEE (reference sequence). The J segment lost 2 bases and the V segment lost 4 bases, leaving 12 bases of the junction unmatched. CDR3 length equals 18 residues. Sequenced input: peripheral blood. The source of this sequence is a woman over 75 with acute or convalescent COVID-19. This chain links TRBV5-4 with TRBJ2-5; 12 nucleotides agree with TRBD2. The CDR3 nucleotides read TGTGCCAGCAGCCTCCAACCGGGACTAGCGGGCTTGCAAGAGACCCAGTACTTC. This encodes CASSLQPGLAGLQETQYF.